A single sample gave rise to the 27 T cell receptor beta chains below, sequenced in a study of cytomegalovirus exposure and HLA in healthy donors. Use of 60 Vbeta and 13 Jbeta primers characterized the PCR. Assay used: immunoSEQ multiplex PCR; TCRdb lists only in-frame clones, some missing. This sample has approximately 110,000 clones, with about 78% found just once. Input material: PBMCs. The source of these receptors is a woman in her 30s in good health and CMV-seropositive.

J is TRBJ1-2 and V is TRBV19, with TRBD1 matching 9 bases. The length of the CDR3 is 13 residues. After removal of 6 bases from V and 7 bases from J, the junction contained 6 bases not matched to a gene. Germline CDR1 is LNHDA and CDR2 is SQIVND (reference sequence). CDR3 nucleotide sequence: TGTGCCAGTAGGACCGGGACAGGGAGTGGCTACACCTTC. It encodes CASRTGTGSGYTF.

CDR3 amino acids: CASNPGLAIYNEQFF. CDR3 bases: TGTGCCAGCAACCCGGGACTAGCGATTTACAATGAGCAGTTCTTC. This chain connects TRBV2 to TRBJ2-1; 10 positions agree with TRBD2. This CDR3 has 15 residues. The germline CDR1 and CDR2 sequences are SNHLY and FYNNEI. With V trimmed by 7 bases and J by 4 bases, 7 bases remained unmatched.

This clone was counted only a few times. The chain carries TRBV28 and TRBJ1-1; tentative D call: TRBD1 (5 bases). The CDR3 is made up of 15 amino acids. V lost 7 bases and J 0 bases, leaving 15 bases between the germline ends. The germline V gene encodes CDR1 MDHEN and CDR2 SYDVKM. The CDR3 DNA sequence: TGTGCCAGCAAGATTCCAGGGAAGTTGAACACTGAAGCTTTCTTT. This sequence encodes CASKIPGKLNTEAFF.

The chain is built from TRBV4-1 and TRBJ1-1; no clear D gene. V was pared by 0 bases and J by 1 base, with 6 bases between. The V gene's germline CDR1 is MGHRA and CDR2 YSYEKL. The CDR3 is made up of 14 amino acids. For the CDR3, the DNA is TGCGCCAGCAGCCAAGAAGAGGGGAACACTGAAGCTTTCTTT. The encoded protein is CASSQEEGNTEAFF.

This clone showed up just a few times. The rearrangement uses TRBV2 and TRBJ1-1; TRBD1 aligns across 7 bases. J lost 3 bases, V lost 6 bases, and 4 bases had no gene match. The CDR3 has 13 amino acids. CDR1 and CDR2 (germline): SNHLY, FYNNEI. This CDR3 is CASRQGLDTEAFF. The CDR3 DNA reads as TGTGCCAGCAGACAGGGGTTGGACACTGAAGCTTTCTTT.

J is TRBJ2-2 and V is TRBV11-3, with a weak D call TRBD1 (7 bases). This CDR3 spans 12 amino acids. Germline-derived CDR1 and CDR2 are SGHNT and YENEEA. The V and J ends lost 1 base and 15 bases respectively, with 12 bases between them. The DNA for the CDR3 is TGTGCCAGCAGCTTAGTTCAGGGGGGAATGTTTTTT. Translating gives CASSLVQGGMFF.

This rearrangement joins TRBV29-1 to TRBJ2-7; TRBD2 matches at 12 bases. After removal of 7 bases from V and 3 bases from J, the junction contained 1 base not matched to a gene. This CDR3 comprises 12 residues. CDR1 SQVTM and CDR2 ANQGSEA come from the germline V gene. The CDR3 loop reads CSGGLAGYEQYF. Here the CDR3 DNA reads TGCAGCGGGGGACTAGCGGGCTACGAGCAGTACTTC.

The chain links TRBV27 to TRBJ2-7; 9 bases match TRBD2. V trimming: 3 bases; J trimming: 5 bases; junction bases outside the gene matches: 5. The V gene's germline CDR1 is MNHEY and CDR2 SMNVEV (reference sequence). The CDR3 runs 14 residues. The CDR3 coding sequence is TGTGCCAGCAGTTTTAACCCTAGCGGGGACGAGCAGTACTTC. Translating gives CASSFNPSGDEQYF.

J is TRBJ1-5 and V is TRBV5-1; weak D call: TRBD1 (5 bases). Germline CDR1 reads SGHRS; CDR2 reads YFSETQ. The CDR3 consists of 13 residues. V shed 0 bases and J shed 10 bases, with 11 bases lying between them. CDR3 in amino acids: CASSLDTGEPQHF. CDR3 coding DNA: TGCGCCAGCAGCTTGGACACAGGCGAACCCCAGCATTTT.

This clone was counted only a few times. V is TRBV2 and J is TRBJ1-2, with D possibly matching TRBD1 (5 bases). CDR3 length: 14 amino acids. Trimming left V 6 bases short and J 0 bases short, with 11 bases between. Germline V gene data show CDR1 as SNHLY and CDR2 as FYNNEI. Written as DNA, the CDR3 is TGTGCCAGCAGCAGGGAGGGAACTAACTATGGCTACACCTTC. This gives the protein CASSREGTNYGYTF.

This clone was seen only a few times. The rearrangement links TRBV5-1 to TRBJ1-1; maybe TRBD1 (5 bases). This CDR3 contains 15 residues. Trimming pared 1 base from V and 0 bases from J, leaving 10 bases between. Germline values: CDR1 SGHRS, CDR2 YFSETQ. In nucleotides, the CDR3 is TGCGCCAGCAGCTTGTCCGGGGGGTTGAACACTGAAGCTTTCTTT. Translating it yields CASSLSGGLNTEAFF.

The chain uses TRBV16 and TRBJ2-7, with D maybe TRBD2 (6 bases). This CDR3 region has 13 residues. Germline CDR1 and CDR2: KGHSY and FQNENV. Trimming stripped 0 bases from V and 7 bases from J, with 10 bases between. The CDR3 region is CASSQSPAGEQYF. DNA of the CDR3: TGTGCCAGCAGCCAATCCCCGGCGGGGGAGCAGTACTTC. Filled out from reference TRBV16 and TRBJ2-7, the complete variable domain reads GEEVAQTPKHLVRGEGQKAKLYCAPIKGHSYVFWYQQVLKNEFKFLISFQNENVFDETGMPKERFSAKCLPNSPCSLEIQATKLEDSAVYFCASSQSPAGEQYFGPGTRLTVT.

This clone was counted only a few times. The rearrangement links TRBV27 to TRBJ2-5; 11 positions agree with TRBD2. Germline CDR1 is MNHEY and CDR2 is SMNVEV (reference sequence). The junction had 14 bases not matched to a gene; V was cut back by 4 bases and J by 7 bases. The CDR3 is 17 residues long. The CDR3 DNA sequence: TGTGCCAGCAGTTCCCCCGACACTAGCGGGGGCTACGGGACCCAGTACTTC. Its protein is CASSSPDTSGGYGTQYF.

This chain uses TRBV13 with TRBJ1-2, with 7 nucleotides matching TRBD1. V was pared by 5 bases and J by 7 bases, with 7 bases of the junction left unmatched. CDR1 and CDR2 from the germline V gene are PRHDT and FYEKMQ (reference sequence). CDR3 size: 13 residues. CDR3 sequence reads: CASSARQGGGYTF. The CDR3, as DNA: TGTGCCAGCAGCGCCCGACAGGGTGGTGGCTACACCTTC.

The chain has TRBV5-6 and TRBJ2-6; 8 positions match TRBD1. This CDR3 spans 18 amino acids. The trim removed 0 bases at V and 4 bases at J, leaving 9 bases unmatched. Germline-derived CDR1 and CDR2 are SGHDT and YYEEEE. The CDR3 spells CASSLAEQGAFGANVLTF. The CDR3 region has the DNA TGTGCCAGCAGCTTGGCAGAGCAGGGGGCTTTCGGGGCCAACGTCCTGACTTTC.

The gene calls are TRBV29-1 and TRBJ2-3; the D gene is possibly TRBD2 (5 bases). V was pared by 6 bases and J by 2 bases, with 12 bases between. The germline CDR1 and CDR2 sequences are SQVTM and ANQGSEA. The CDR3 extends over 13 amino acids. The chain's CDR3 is CSVASGDTDTQYF. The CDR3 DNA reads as TGCAGCGTCGCCAGCGGAGACACAGATACGCAGTATTTT.

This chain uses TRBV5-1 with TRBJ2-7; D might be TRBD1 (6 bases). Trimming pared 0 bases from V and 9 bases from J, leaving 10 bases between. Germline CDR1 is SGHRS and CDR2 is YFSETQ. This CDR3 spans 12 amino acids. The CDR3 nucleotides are TGCGCCAGCAGCTTGGAGGGGGTCCGGCAGTACTTC. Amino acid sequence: CASSLEGVRQYF.

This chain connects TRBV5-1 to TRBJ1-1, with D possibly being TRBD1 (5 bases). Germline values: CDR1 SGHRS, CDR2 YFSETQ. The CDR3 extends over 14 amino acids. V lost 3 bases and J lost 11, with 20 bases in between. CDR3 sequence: CASSSFGYRQPAFF. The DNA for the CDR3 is TGCGCCAGCAGCTCGTTTGGATACCGACAGCCTGCTTTCTTT.

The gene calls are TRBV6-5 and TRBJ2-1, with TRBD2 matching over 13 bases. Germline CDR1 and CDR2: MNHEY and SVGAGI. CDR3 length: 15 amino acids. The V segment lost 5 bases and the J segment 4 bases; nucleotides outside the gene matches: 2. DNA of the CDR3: TGTGCCAGCAGTCGACTAGCGGGGGGTTACAATGAGCAGTTCTTC. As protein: CASSRLAGGYNEQFF.

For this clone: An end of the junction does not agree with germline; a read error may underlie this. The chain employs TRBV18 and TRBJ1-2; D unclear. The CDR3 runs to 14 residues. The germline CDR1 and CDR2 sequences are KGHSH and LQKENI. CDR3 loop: CVSSPPEESYGYTF. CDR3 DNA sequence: TGTGTCAGCTCACCACCTGAGGAATCCTATGGCTACACCTTC.

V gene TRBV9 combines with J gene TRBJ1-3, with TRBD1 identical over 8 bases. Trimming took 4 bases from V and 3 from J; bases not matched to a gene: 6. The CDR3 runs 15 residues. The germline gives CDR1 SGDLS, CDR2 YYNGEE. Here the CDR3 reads CASSSDRGSGNTIYF. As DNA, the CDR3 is TGTGCCAGCAGCAGTGACAGGGGAAGTGGAAACACCATATATTTT.

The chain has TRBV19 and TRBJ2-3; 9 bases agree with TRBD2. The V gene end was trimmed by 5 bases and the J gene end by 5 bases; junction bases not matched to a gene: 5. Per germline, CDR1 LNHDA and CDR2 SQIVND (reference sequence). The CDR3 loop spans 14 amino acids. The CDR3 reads CASSLGGRVDTQYF. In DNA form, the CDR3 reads TGTGCCAGTAGTTTGGGCGGGAGGGTAGATACGCAGTATTTT.

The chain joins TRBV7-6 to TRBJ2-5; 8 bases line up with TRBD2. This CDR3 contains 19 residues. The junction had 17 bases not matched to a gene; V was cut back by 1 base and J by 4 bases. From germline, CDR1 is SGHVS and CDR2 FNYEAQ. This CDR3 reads CASSLVEGLMRGDRETQYF. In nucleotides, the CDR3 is TGTGCCAGCAGCTTAGTGGAGGGCCTGATGCGGGGGGATCGAGAGACCCAGTACTTC.

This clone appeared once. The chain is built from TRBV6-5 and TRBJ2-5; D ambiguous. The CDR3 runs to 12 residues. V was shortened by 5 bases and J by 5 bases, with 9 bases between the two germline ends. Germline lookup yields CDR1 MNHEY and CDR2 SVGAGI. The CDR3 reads CASSPYRETQYF. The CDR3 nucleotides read TGTGCCAGCAGTCCCTACCGGGAGACCCAGTACTTC.

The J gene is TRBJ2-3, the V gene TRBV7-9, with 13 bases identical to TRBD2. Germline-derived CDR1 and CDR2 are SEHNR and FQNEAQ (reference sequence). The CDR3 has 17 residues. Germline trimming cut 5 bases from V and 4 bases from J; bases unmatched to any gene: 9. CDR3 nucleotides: TGTGCCAGCAGCCCGAGACTAGCGGGAGGCGGCGCAGATACGCAGTATTTT. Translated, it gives CASSPRLAGGGADTQYF.

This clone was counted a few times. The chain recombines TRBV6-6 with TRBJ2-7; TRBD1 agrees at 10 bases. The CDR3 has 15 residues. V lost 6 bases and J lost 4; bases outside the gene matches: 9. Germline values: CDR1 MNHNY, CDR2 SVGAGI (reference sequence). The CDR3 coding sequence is TGTGCCAGCAGCCCCCGACAGGGGGCGGCGTACGAGCAGTACTTC. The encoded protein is CASSPRQGAAYEQYF.

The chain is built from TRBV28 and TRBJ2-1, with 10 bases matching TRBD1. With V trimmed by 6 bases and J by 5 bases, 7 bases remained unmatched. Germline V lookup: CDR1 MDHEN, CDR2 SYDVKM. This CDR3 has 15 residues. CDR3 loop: CASSLPGQGNNEQFF. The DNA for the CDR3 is TGTGCCAGCAGCCTTCCGGGACAGGGGAACAATGAGCAGTTCTTC.